Shown below are 9 T cell receptor beta chains from a single sample sequenced in a study of blood T cells in healthy people across ages. Through a sample-barcoded 5' primer and a J-beta primer mix, a second PCR was run for about 7 to 12 cycles. One entry per CDR3 protein, called by TCRdb with MiXCR from the 5' RACE reads. Among 710,000 or so distinct CDR3 sequences, 32% were seen once, and the ten largest hold 15%. Sequencing was done on a sample of blood. The receptors were sampled from an elderly woman in good health.

This clonotype was counted at least ten times. The gene calls are TRBV7-2 and TRBJ2-3, with D possibly TRBD1 on 5 matching bases. CDR3 length: 14 amino acids. The V gene's germline CDR1 is SGHTA and CDR2 FQGNSA. V lost 5 bases to trimming and J lost 4 bases, with 13 bases between them. CDR3 DNA sequence: TGTGCCAGCAGCCAAACAGGAACGGCAGATACGCAGTATTTT. It encodes CASSQTGTADTQYF.

This clonotype was found many times. The chain recombines TRBV6-1 with TRBJ2-5, with TRBD1 as a possible D gene (6 bases). The CDR3 spans 14 residues. Trimming took 8 bases from V and 5 from J, leaving 18 bases between them. Germline CDR1 MNHNS, CDR2 SASEGT. This CDR3 is CASSPANREETQYF. In DNA, the CDR3 is TGTGCCAGCTCCCCGGCCAACAGGGAGGAGACCCAGTACTTC.

The chain recombines TRBV7-2 with TRBJ2-1; D gene ambiguous. The V and J ends lost 3 bases and 7 bases respectively, with 10 bases between them. This CDR3 comprises 13 residues. Germline V CDR1 and CDR2: SGHTA, FQGNSA. The CDR3 DNA sequence: TGTGCCAGCAGCTTTCGACTGGTTAATGAGCAGTTCTTC. Translating it yields CASSFRLVNEQFF.

This clonotype was seen repeatedly, ten times or more. The J gene is TRBJ2-3, the V gene TRBV5-1, with 14 bases identical to TRBD2. Germline-derived CDR1 and CDR2 are SGHRS and YFSETQ. This CDR3 is 16 amino acids long. V lost 4 bases to trimming and J lost 6 bases; unmatched junction nucleotides: 7. CDR3 nucleotides: TGCGCCAGCAGCCCGACTAGCGGGGGGGCGGTCGATACGCAGTATTTT. Its translation is CASSPTSGGAVDTQYF.

The chain carries TRBV25-1 and TRBJ2-7; 10 positions match TRBD1. With the DNA end fitting TRBJ2-5 better, the J assignment may be wrong. The CDR3 sequence is 17 residues long. Germline V lookup: CDR1 MGHDK, CDR2 SYGVNS. The CDR3 DNA reads as TGTGCCAGCAGTGAATATGTTCGACAGGGGGCCGGGGAGACCCAGTACTTC. Protein: CASSEYVRQGAGETQYF.

J is TRBJ2-1 and V is TRBV5-1; D may correspond to TRBD1 or TRBD2 (5 bases each). In germline, CDR1 is SGHRS, CDR2 YFSETQ. The CDR3 runs to 13 residues. V was pared by 3 bases and J by 6 bases, with 10 bases between. The CDR3 region is CASSWGPPNEQFF. CDR3 DNA sequence: TGCGCCAGCAGCTGGGGACCGCCCAATGAGCAGTTCTTC.

This clonotype was picked up one time. The rearrangement joins TRBV20-1 to TRBJ2-3, with D possibly TRBD2 on 6 matching bases. V dropped 6 bases and J dropped 0 bases, with 10 bases sitting between them. There are 13 residues in the CDR3. Germline V gene data show CDR1 as DFQATT and CDR2 as SNEGSKA (reference sequence). CDR3 nucleotide sequence: TGCAGTGCCGGGACTGCTAGCACAGATACGCAGTATTTT. Encoded protein: CSAGTASTDTQYF.

This clonotype was recorded many times. The CDR3 here is CASSATNQPQHF. CDR3 in DNA: TGTGCCAGCAGCGCAACCAATCAGCCCCAGCATTTT. The V gene is TRBV5-6, the J gene TRBJ1-5; D remains ambiguous. Between the trimmed V and J ends, which lost 4 bases and 3 bases, there was a span of 5 bases. The length of the CDR3 is 12 residues. CDR1 is SGHDT, CDR2 YYEEEE, per germline.

As concerns this clonotype: A much larger clone sits a single nucleotide away, making a read error possible. The CDR3 loop reads CAIQTGAAGANVLTF. The CDR3 DNA reads TGTGCCATCCAGACCGGGGCAGCTGGGGCCAACGTCCTGACTTTC. V and J are TRBV10-3 and TRBJ2-6; either TRBD1 or TRBD2 may supply D (5 bases each). Trimming shortened V by 8 bases and J by 2 bases, and 13 bases separated the two germline ends. The CDR3 extends over 15 amino acids. Germline loops: CDR1 ENHRY, CDR2 SYGVKD.